The source of this TCR beta chain is a study of T cells in Graves' hyperthyroidism and ophthalmopathy. Clinical symptoms, serum thyroxine and TRAb, thyroid ultrasound and orbital computed tomography were used for the diagnoses. This clonotype was seen more than once but under ten times. What it binds is not known. TCR beta CDR3 regions were amplified from RNA transcripts. TCR CDR3 regions were first amplified by RT-PCR with HTBI primers. One entry per CDR3 protein results from TCRdb running MiXCR on the multiplex PCR reads. The sample has under 550,000 distinct CDR3 sequences; 15% to 20% are singletons. The CDR3 contains 16 residues. Losses at the gene ends were 4 bases for V and 2 bases for J; bases not matched to a gene: 10. In germline, CDR1 is MDHEN, CDR2 SYDVKM. The study, taken as a whole, reports: Through a model of 13 V-J features, ophthalmopathy was separated from stable hyperthyroidism. Appearing also in blood were most of the thyroid clonotypes expanded above 0.001.

The chain joins TRBV28 to TRBJ2-7, with 8 bases aligning to TRBD2. This clonotype originated in a man aged 35-49 years with Graves' ophthalmopathy. The source material was blood. The CDR3 is CASSSPLAGGTYEQYF. The CDR3 DNA is TGTGCCAGCAGTTCGCCCCTGGCGGGGGGTACCTACGAGCAGTACTTC.